This passage covers 2 T cell receptor beta chains from one sample sequenced in a study of T cells in Graves' hyperthyroidism and ophthalmopathy. Researchers took RNA transcripts and amplified the TCR beta CDR3 regions from them. With the HTBI primer set, the TCR CDR3 went through a first round of RT-PCR. TCRdb redid the calling of the multiplex PCR reads with MiXCR, one entry per CDR3 protein. The sample has about 590,000 distinct CDR3 sequences, over 12% seen once. The sequenced sample was blood. These receptors were taken from a young woman with Graves' ophthalmopathy.

This clonotype was picked up many times. This chain joins TRBV28 and TRBJ2-1; 9 bases line up with TRBD2. V shed 5 bases and J 9 bases; nucleotides not matched to a gene: 8. Germline-derived CDR1 and CDR2 are MDHEN and SYDVKM. The CDR3 is 14 amino acids. The CDR3 spells CASSVGGRAFEQFF. DNA of the CDR3: TGTGCCAGCAGTGTGGGCGGGAGGGCCTTTGAGCAGTTCTTC.

There are many counts of this clonotype. The J gene is TRBJ2-7, the V gene TRBV7-9; D is uncertain. This CDR3 has 14 amino acids. CDR1 is SEHNR, CDR2 FQNEAQ, per germline (reference sequence). V was cut by 4 bases and J by 3 bases, with 13 bases left in between. CDR3: CASSSHRTGYEQYF. As DNA, the CDR3 is TGTGCCAGCAGCTCACATAGGACCGGCTACGAGCAGTACTTC. Combining the CDR3 with reference TRBV7-9 and TRBJ2-7 gives the whole variable domain DTGVSQNPRHKITKRGQNVTFRCDPISEHNRLYWYRQTLGQGPEFLTYFQNEAQLEKSRLLSDRFSAERPKGSFSTLEIQRTEQGDSAMYLCASSSHRTGYEQYFGPGTRLTVT.